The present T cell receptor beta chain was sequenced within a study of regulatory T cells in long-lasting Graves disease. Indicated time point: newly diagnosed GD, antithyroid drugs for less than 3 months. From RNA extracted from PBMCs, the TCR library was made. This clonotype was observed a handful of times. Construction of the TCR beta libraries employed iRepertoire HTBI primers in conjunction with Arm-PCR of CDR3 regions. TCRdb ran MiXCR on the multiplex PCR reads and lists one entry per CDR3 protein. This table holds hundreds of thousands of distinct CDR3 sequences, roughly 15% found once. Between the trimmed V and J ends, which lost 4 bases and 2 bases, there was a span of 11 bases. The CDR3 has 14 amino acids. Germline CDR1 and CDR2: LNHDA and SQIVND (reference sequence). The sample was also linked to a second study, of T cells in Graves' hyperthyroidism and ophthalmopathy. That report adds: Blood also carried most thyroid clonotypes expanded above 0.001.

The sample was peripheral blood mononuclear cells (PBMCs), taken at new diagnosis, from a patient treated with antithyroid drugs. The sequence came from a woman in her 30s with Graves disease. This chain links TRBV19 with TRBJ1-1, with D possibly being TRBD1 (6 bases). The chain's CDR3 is CASSRYRANTEAFF. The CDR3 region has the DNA TGTGCCAGTAGTAGGTACAGGGCTAACACTGAAGCTTTCTTT. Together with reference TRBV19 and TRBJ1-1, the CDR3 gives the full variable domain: DGGITQSPKYLFRKEGQNVTLSCEQNLNHDAMYWYRQDPGQGLRLIYYSQIVNDFQKGDIAEGYSVSREKKESFPLTVTSAQKNPTAFYLCASSRYRANTEAFFGQGTRLTVV.